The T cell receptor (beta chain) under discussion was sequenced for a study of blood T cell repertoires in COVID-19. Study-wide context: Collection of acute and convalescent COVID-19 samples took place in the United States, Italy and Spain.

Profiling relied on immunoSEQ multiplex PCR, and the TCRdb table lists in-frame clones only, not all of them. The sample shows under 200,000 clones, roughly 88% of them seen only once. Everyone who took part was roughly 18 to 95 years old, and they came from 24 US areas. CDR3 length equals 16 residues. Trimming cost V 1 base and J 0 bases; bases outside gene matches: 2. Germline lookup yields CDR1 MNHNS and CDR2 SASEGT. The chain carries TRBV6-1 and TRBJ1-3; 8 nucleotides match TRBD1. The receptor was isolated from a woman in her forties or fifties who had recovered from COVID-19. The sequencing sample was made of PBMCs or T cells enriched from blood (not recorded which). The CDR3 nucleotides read TGTGCCAGCAGTGAAGGGACAGGGAGCTCTGGAAACACCATATATTTT. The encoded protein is CASSEGTGSSGNTIYF.